This TCR beta chain was documented in a study of control samples from healthy donors and cancer patients (dated by TCRdb to about 2020). Comment on this clone: Its antigen target is currently unknown. No base quality values were provided; no much bigger clone lies one nucleotide off.

The method was the immunoSEQ multiplex PCR assay. Entries here come from immuneACCESS through TCRdb and include only in-frame sequences with V and J called. Some clones fail to appear in such tables; in the studies checked, an unresolved V gene covers under half of the shortfall, and the cause of the remainder is unknown. In all, the sample holds 120,000 or so clones, and approximately 90% of those were seen once. The biggest ten clones account for 6% to 8% of the sample. V and J are truncated by 2 bases and 14 bases respectively, leaving an intervening sequence of 15 bases. CDR1 SGHVS and CDR2 FNYEAQ are derived from the germline V gene. The cysteine opens and the phenylalanine closes a CDR3 of 13 amino acids. Only the CDR3 portion is preserved as DNA: 39 bases, with reading frame beginning at the first base.

Sample: blood. This clonotype was obtained from a woman aged 18-29 years in good health. The rearranged segments are TRBV7-6 and TRBJ1-4; a confident D gene designation cannot be given. The CDR3 here reads CASSLRPPNRLFF. The nucleotide sequence reads TGTGCCAGCAGCTTAAGGCCCCCCAATAGGCTGTTTTTT.